This T cell receptor beta chain derives from a study of T cells in localized non-small cell lung cancer. CDR1 and CDR2 from the germline V gene are SQVTM and ANQGSEA. V lost 4 bases and J 3 bases, leaving 9 bases between the germline ends. CDR3 length equals 13 residues. Measured with immunoSEQ multiplex PCR; TCRdb has only the in-frame clones, and not every one. The repertoire holds approximately 2,500 clones, with 24% as singletons. General study points: Longer overall survival accompanied higher blood T cell density. Across samples, adjacent lung featured a median around 60 of the top 100 tumor clones. The study found T cell clonality highest in uninvolved adjacent lung, above tumor.

As to this clone: Its target is not known.

The sequencing used lung tumor tissue, collected before any cancer treatment. The sequence came from a woman aged 35-75 years with stage I lung adenocarcinoma. This chain joins TRBV29-1 and TRBJ2-2; D gene uncertain. CDR3 bases: TGCAGCGTTGTCCGCGGTGACACCGGGGAGCTGTTTTTT. It is translated as CSVVRGDTGELFF.